This entry describes one T cell receptor beta chain. Its antigen is undetermined. A second PCR of about 7 to 11 cycles used a sample-barcoded 5' primer and a J-beta primer mix. Each cDNA molecule, via a template-switch adaptor with 12 random nucleotides, was tagged. MiXCR was run by TCRdb on the 5' RACE reads, yielding one entry per CDR3 protein. This sample has just over 800,000 distinct CDR3 sequences; around 68% occur once, and the top ten carry 28%. Every donor gave 8 to 10 milliliters of peripheral blood. V trimming: 5 bases; J trimming: 5 bases; junction bases outside the gene matches: 10. Germline lookup yields CDR1 DFQATT and CDR2 SNEGSKA (reference sequence). The CDR3 has 15 residues. The data are from a study of blood T cells in healthy people across ages. Notes on the study in general: With age, beta diversity per million T cells declined roughly linearly, significantly by 40. Among long-lived donors, naive CD4+ cells were more numerous and diversity higher than in aged donors.

Sequencing was performed on blood. V gene TRBV20-1 combines with J gene TRBJ2-1; 9 bases match TRBD1. This TCR was recovered from a man aged 25-45 years in good health. For the CDR3, the DNA is TGCAGTGCTGAATCCGAGACAGGGGGGGACAATGAGCAGTTCTTC. Translation gives CSAESETGGDNEQFF.